This T cell receptor beta chain derives from a study of technical replicates of blood from several donors. Looked up from germline, CDR1 is ENHRY and CDR2 is SYGVKD. This CDR3 region has 13 residues. Trimming took off 5 bases at V and 6 bases at J, with 13 bases between the two ends. Method: immunoSEQ multiplex PCR; TCRdb's copy keeps in-frame clones and lacks some. This repertoire shows tens of thousands of clones, around 93% found once; its top ten account for roughly 4%. The chain couples TRBV10-3 to TRBJ1-2; D is perhaps TRBD1 (6 bases). The TCR comes from a human donor in good health. Some clones in this sample may be carry-over from other donors' samples. Sequencing was done on a sample of PBMCs. CDR3 DNA sequence: TGTGCCATCAGTCGGGACATAAACGATGGCTACACCTTC. Amino acids: CAISRDINDGYTF.